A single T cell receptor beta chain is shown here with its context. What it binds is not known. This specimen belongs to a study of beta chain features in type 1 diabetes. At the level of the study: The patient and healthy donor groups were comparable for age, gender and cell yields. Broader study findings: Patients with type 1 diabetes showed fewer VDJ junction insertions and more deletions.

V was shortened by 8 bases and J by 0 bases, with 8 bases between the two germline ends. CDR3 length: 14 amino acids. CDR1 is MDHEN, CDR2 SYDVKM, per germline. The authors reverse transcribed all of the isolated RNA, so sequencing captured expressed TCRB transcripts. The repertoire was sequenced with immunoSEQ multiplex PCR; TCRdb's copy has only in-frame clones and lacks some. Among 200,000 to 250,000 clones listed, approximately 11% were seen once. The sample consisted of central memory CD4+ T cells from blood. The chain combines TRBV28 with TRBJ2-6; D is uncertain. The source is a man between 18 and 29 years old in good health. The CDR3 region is CASLRNSGANVLTF. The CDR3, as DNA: TGTGCCAGCCTCCGTAACTCTGGGGCCAACGTCCTGACTTTC.